One and the same sample provided the 5 T cell receptor beta chains below, sequenced in a study of blood T cell repertoires in COVID-19. Data came from immunoSEQ multiplex PCR; TCRdb stores just in-frame clones and leaves some out. The sample has nearly 300,000 clones, around 85% seen once; the top ten hold more than 1.4%. The material sequenced was peripheral blood. These receptors originate from a human donor with COVID-19, enrolled during active disease. The donor label of this sample is uncertain.

The genes are TRBV5-8 and TRBJ2-1; D remains ambiguous. From germline, CDR1 is SGHTS and CDR2 YDEGEE. The CDR3 is 13 amino acids. Between the trimmed V and J ends, which lost 1 base and 10 bases, there was a span of 12 bases. The DNA of the CDR3 is TGTGCCAGCAGCTTGACAGTAAGGTCGGAGCAGTTCTTC. This gives the protein CASSLTVRSEQFF.

The chain carries TRBV3-1 (or the pseudogene TRBV3-2) and TRBJ2-3; 7 bases agree with TRBD2. CDR3 length: 11 residues. The V segment lost 4 bases and the J segment 15 bases; nucleotides outside the gene matches: 7. Germline CDR1 reads LGHDT; CDR2 reads YNNKEL (reference sequence). As DNA, the CDR3 is TGTGCCAGCAGCCTAGCGGGCCCAAGATATTTT. This encodes CASSLAGPRYF.

This chain joins TRBV28 and TRBJ1-1; 9 bases map to TRBD1. The junction had 5 bases not matched to a gene; V was cut back by 3 bases and J by 3 bases. Germline loops: CDR1 MDHEN, CDR2 SYDVKM. This CDR3 contains 15 residues. The CDR3 DNA is TGTGCCAGCAGTTTCTGGACAGGGGAGCACACTGAAGCTTTCTTT. It specifies CASSFWTGEHTEAFF.

The J gene is TRBJ2-1, the V gene TRBV11-2; D is unresolved. The germline V and J ends were trimmed by 6 bases and 6 bases, with 15 bases remaining between them. Germline lookup yields CDR1 SGHAT and CDR2 FQNNGV. This CDR3 has 14 residues. The CDR3 bases are TGTGCCAGCAGTCTAGACCTCGGAGCCAATGAGCAGTTCTTC. Translation gives CASSLDLGANEQFF.

This chain uses TRBV30 with TRBJ1-1; 10 bases fit TRBD1. In germline, CDR1 is GTSNPN, CDR2 SVGIG (reference sequence). The CDR3 is made up of 13 amino acids. J lost 4 bases, V lost 1 base, and 0 bases had no gene match. This chain's CDR3 is CAWSGDRGTEAFF. DNA of the CDR3: TGTGCCTGGAGTGGGGACAGGGGCACTGAAGCTTTCTTT.